This T cell receptor beta chain is from a study of CD8 T cells in Susac syndrome. The CDR3 sequence is 13 residues long. Germline CDR1 reads MDHEN; CDR2 reads SYDVKM. Trimming stripped 2 bases from V and 6 bases from J, with 10 bases between. The authors sequenced TCR beta from blood CD8+ and CD4+ T cells. Random hexamers were used to reverse transcribe the RNA input (about 0.5 to 1 ug). Amplification of TCR beta CDR3 used immunoSEQ multiplex PCR across 54 Vbeta and 13 Jbeta. MiXCR, applied by TCRdb to the immunoSEQ multiplex PCR reads, yields one record per CDR3 protein. The table lists fewer than 150,000 distinct CDR3 sequences, about 93% of them singletons, with 0.25% to 0.3% in the top ten.

The clonotype was recovered from a human donor in good health. The rearrangement links TRBV28 to TRBJ1-1; D is uncertain. The sequencing sample was made of CD8+ T cells from PBMCs. The CDR3: CASSLGSFAEAFF. The CDR3 bases are TGTGCCAGCAGTTTAGGAAGTTTCGCTGAAGCTTTCTTT.